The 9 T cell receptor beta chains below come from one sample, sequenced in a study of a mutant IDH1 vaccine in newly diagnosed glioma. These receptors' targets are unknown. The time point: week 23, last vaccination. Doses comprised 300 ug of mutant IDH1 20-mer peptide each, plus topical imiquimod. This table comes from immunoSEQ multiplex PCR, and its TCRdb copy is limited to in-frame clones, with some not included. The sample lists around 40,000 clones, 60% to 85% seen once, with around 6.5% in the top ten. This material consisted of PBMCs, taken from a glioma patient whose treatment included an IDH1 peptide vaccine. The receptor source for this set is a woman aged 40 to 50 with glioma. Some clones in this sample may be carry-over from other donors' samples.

The CDR3 nucleotides are TGTGCCTACTTAGCCGGGACTAGCGGGGGGAACTCCTACAATGAGCAGTTCTTC. This codes for CAYLAGTSGGNSYNEQFF. V and J are TRBV5-4 and TRBJ2-1, with 15 bases aligning to TRBD2. The germline V gene encodes CDR1 SGHNT and CDR2 YYREEE (reference sequence). V lost 10 bases to trimming and J lost 0 bases; unmatched junction nucleotides: 11. The CDR3 is made up of 18 amino acids.

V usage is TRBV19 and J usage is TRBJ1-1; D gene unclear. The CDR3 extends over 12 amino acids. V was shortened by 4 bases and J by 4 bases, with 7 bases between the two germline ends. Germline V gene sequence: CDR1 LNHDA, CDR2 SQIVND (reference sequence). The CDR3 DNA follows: TGTGCCAGTAGTAACACCCTCACTGAAGCTTTCTTT. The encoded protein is CASSNTLTEAFF.

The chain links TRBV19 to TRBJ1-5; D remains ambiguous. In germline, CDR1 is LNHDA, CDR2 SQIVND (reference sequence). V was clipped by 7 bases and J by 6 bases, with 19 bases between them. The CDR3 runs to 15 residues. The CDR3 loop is CASTSPAIRGQPQHF. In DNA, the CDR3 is TGTGCCAGTACCTCCCCGGCCATTCGTGGTCAGCCCCAGCATTTT.

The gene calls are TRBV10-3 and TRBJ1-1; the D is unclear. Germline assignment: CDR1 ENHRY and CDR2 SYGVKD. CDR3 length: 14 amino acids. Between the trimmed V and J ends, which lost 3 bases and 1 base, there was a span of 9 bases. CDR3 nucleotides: TGTGCCATCAGTGATCCAGAATGGAACACTGAAGCTTTCTTT. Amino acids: CAISDPEWNTEAFF.

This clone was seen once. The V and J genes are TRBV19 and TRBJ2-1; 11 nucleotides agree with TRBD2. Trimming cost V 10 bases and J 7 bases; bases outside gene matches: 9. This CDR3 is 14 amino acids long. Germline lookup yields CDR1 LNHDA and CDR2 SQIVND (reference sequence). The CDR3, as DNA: TGTGCCACAAAGACTAGCGGGGCGTATAATGAGCAGTTCTTC. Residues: CATKTSGAYNEQFF. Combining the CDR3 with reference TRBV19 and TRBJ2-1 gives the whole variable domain DGGITQSPKYLFRKEGQNVTLSCEQNLNHDAMYWYRQDPGQGLRLIYYSQIVNDFQKGDIAEGYSVSREKKESFPLTVTSAQKNPTAFYLCATKTSGAYNEQFFGPGTRLTVL.

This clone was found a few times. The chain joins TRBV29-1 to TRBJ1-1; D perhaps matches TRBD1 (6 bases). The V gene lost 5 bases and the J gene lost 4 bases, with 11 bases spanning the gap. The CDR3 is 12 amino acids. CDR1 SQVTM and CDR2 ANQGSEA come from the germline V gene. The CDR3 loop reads CSVLRGFTEAFF. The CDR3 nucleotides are TGCAGCGTTCTAAGGGGGTTCACTGAAGCTTTCTTT.

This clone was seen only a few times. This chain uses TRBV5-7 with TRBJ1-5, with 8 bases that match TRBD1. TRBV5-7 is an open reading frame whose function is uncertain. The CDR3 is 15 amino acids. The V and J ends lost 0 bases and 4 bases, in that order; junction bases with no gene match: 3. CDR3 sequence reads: CASSLGTGSNQPQHF. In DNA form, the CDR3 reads TGTGCCAGCAGCTTGGGGACAGGGAGTAATCAGCCCCAGCATTTT.

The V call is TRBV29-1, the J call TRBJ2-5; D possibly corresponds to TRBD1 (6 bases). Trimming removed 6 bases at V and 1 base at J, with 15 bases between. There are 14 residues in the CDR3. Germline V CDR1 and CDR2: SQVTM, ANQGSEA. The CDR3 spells CSVAGDTFQETQYF. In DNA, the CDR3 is TGCAGCGTGGCAGGGGACACTTTCCAAGAGACCCAGTACTTC.

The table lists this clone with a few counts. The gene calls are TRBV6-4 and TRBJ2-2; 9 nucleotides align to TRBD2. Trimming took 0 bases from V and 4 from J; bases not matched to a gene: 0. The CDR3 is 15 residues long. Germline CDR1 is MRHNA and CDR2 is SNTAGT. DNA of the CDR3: TGTGCCAGCAGTGACTCTAGCGGGAGCACCGGGGAGCTGTTTTTT. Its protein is CASSDSSGSTGELFF.